This T cell receptor beta chain was sequenced during a study of blood T cells in healthy people across ages. Whole-study findings and limits: Across the age range, TCR beta diversity per million T cells fell in a roughly linear way.

The germline CDR1 and CDR2 sequences are DFQATT and SNEGSKA (reference sequence). The V and J ends lost 0 bases and 5 bases respectively, with 14 bases between them. This CDR3 contains 15 residues. A remark on this clonotype: The antigen remains undetermined.

Through a sample-barcoded 5' primer and a J-beta primer mix, a second PCR was run for about 6 to 11 cycles. TCRdb ran MiXCR on the 5' RACE reads and lists one entry per CDR3 protein. The top ten hold more than 20% of the sample, which has around 1,900,000 distinct CDR3 sequences, roughly two fifths seen once. What was sequenced was blood. The genes are TRBV20-1 and TRBJ2-1; D is possibly TRBD1 (6 bases). The clonotype comes from a human donor in good health. CDR3 in DNA: TGCAGTGCTAGAGATGGGGGACAAACCCACAATGAGCAGTTCTTC. Its protein is CSARDGGQTHNEQFF.